This T cell receptor (beta chain) was recorded in a study of graft-versus-host responses after intestinal transplantation. At the level of the study: Multivisceral, liver-intestinal, or isolated intestinal transplants were received by the recipients. All recipients got anti-thymocyte globulin induction, then tacrolimus and steroids for about 3 years.

Study outcomes and limitations: Early post-transplant HvG declines were associated with peak circulating GvH clone levels.

The count of this clone is one. Antigen specificity is unknown. Trimming removed 0 bases from V and 7 bases from J, with 11 bases in between. CDR3 length: 14 residues. The V gene's germline CDR1 is SGDLS and CDR2 YYNGEE. Data came from immunoSEQ multiplex PCR; TCRdb stores just in-frame clones and leaves some out. Here the sample spans approximately 10,000 clones, approximately 87% being singletons. The sequence was collected from a human patient who received an intestinal transplant, so some T cells may come from the graft donor. The V gene is TRBV9, the J gene TRBJ1-5; D is ambiguous. Sequencing was performed on PBMCs, taken 242 days after intestinal transplant. The CDR3 protein is CASSVVPGGQPQHF. CDR3 DNA sequence: TGTGCCAGCAGCGTAGTTCCGGGTGGACAGCCCCAGCATTTT.